The source of this T cell receptor (beta chain) is a study of cytomegalovirus exposure and HLA in healthy donors. Regarding this clone: The antigen remains unidentified.

Study-wide findings and caveats: Cytomegalovirus-associated TCR beta chains were listed, numbering 150 to 200.

CDR1 and CDR2 (germline): SGHTS, YDEGEE. This CDR3 region has 10 residues. Trimming stripped 4 bases from V and 7 bases from J, with 3 bases between. The protocol was immunoSEQ multiplex PCR, while the TCRdb copy is restricted to in-frame clones and leaves out a portion. The sample has 100,000 to 150,000 clones, about 88% seen once. The V gene is TRBV5-8, the J gene TRBJ2-4; D gene uncertain. Sequencing was performed on PBMCs. The receptor was isolated from a woman aged 18-29 years in good health and CMV-seronegative. This CDR3 reads CASSLNIQYF. CDR3 DNA: TGTGCCAGCAGCCTCAACATTCAGTACTTC.